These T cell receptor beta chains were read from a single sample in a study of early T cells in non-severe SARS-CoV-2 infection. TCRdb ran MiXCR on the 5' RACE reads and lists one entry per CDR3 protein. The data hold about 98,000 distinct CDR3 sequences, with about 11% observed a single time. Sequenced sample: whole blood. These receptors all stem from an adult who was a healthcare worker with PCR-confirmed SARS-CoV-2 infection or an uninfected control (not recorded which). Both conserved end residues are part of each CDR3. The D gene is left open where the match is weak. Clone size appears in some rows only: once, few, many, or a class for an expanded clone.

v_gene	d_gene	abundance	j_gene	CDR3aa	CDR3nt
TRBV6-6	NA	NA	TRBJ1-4	CASRPPGDGGEKLFF	TGTGCCAGCAGACCACCCGGGGACGGGGGTGAAAAACTGTTTTTT
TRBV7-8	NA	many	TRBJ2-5	CASSLGRRETQYF	TGTGCCAGCAGCTTAGGACGTAGGGAGACCCAGTACTTC
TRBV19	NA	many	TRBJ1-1	CASSIGSGRITEAFF	TGTGCCAGTAGTATAGGCTCGGGGCGGATCACTGAAGCTTTCTTT
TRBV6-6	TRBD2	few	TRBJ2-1	CASRPTSGTPPRRQFF	TGTGCCAGCAGACCGACTAGCGGGACCCCCCCTCGACGGCAGTTCTTC
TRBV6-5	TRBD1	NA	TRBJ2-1	CASSYSSGQVSDEQFF	TGTGCCAGCAGTTACTCGAGTGGACAGGTCAGCGATGAGCAGTTCTTC
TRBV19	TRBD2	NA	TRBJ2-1	CASSTLAGPPEQFF	TGTGCCAGTAGTACCCTAGCGGGACCCCCGGAGCAGTTCTTC
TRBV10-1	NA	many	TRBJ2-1	CASSESIGGQGRAYNEQFF	TGCGCCAGCAGTGAGTCGATTGGCGGCCAGGGTAGGGCCTACAATGAGCAGTTCTTC
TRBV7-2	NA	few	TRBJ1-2	CASRFTELHYGYTF	TGTGCCAGCAGATTTACAGAACTCCACTATGGCTACACCTTC
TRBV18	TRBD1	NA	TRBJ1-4	CASSPPTGLGEKLFF	TGTGCCAGCTCACCCCCGACAGGGTTGGGTGAAAAACTGTTTTTT
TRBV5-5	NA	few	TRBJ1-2	CASSLSGRPGYTF	TGTGCCAGCAGCCTCTCAGGGCGTCCTGGCTACACCTTC
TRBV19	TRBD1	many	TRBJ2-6	CASSRGQGEAGANVLTF	TGTGCCAGTAGCAGAGGACAGGGAGAGGCTGGGGCCAACGTCCTGACTTTC
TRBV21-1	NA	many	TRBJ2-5	CASSKEAGGDHQETQYF	TGTGCCAGCAGCAAAGAAGCCGGCGGAGATCACCAAGAGACCCAGTACTTC
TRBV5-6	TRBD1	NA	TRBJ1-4	CASSAGTGGREKLFF	TGTGCCAGCAGCGCCGGGACAGGGGGACGAGAAAAACTGTTTTTT
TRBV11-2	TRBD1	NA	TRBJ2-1	CASSHKRTGGSSYNEQFF	TGTGCCAGCAGCCACAAGCGGACAGGGGGCAGCTCCTACAATGAGCAGTTCTTC
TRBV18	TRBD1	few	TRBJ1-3	CASSPPTGAGNTIYF	TGTGCCAGCTCACCACCGACAGGGGCTGGAAACACCATATATTTT
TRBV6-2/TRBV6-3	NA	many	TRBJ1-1	CASSYLYTTEAFF	TGTGCCAGCAGTTACTTGTACACCACTGAAGCTTTCTTT
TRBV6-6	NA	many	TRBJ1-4	CASSYVLGEKLFF	TGTGCCAGCAGTTACGTATTGGGGGAAAAACTGTTTTTT
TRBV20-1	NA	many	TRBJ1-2	CSAKGDTRAYGYTF	TGCAGTGCTAAGGGGGACACCAGAGCTTATGGCTACACCTTC
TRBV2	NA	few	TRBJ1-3	CASSPGGVRNTIYF	TGTGCCAGCAGTCCGGGGGGCGTTCGAAACACCATATATTTT
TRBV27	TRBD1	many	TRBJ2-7	CASSSPDRGSYEQYF	TGTGCCAGCAGTTCCCCGGACAGGGGAAGCTACGAGCAGTACTTC
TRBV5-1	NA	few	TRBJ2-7	CASSFEGKYEQYF	TGCGCCAGCAGCTTCGAGGGCAAGTACGAGCAGTACTTC
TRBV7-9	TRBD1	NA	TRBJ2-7	CASSLTGVQYEQYF	TGTGCCAGCAGCTTAACAGGGGTGCAATACGAGCAGTACTTC
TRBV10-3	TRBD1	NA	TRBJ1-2	CAISVSGQGISYGYTF	TGTGCCATCAGTGTATCCGGACAGGGAATATCCTATGGCTACACCTTC
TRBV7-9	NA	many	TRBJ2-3	CASSSDWGTQYF	TGTGCCAGCAGCTCGGACTGGGGAACGCAGTATTTT
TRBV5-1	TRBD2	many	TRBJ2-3	CASSDGTSYRTDTQYF	TGCGCCAGCAGCGATGGGACTAGTTATCGCACAGATACGCAGTATTTT
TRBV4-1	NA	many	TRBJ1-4	CASSGGVLVTMQLFF	TGCGCCAGCAGCGGCGGAGTATTGGTGACTATGCAACTGTTTTTT
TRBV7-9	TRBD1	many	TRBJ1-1	CASSPPGRGYTEAFF	TGTGCCAGCAGCCCCCCCGGCAGGGGGTACACTGAAGCTTTCTTT
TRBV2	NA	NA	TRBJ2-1	CASSDVQLKGYNEQFF	TGTGCCAGCAGTGACGTACAACTAAAGGGATACAATGAGCAGTTCTTC
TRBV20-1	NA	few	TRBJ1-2	CSARAQAGASYGYTF	TGCAGTGCTAGAGCTCAGGCTGGGGCGAGCTATGGCTACACCTTC
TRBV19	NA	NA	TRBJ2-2	CASRSGRLLGSGELFF	TGTGCCAGTAGATCAGGGCGGCTACTGGGGTCCGGGGAGCTGTTTTTT
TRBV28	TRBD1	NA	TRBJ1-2	CATPSGTGFYGYTF	TGTGCCACCCCCTCCGGGACAGGGTTCTATGGCTACACCTTC
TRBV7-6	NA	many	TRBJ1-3	CASSPSTAGNTIYF	TGTGCCAGCAGCCCTTCGACAGCAGGAAACACCATATATTTT
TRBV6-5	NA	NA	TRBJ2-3	CASTSVGSTDTQYF	TGTGCCAGCACCTCCGTGGGCAGCACAGATACGCAGTATTTT
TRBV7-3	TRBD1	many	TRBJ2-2	CASSPGTGGPSGELFF	TGTGCCAGCAGCCCCGGGACAGGGGGTCCGTCCGGGGAGCTGTTTTTT
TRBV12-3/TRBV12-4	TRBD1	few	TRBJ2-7	CASSTGQYEQYF	TGTGCCAGCAGTACGGGACAGTACGAGCAGTACTTC
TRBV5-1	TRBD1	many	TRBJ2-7	CASSHQTGAEQYF	TGCGCCAGCAGCCACCAAACAGGGGCCGAGCAGTACTTC
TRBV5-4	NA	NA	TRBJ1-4	CASSSGGSGEKLFF	TGTGCCAGCAGCTCTGGGGGGAGCGGCGAAAAACTGTTTTTT
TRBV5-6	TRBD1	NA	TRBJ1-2	CASSSDRGRYGYTF	TGTGCCAGCAGCTCCGACAGGGGACGCTATGGCTACACCTTC
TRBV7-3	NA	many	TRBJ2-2	CASSLKARPGGELFF	TGTGCCAGCAGCTTAAAGGCGCGTCCGGGCGGGGAGCTGTTTTTT
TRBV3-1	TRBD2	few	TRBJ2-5	CASSQQSGGVTQYF	TGTGCCAGCAGCCAGCAAAGCGGGGGGGTGACCCAGTACTTC
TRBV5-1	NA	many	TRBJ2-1	CASSLFGGTNEQFF	TGCGCCAGCAGCTTGTTCGGGGGCACCAATGAGCAGTTCTTC
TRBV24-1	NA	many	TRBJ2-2	CATSDPTAGYGELFF	TGTGCCACCAGTGACCCGACAGCGGGCTACGGGGAGCTGTTTTTT
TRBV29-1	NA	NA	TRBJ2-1	CSVERQYNEQFF	TGCAGCGTTGAACGACAGTACAATGAGCAGTTCTTC
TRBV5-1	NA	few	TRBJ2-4	CASSLSREDIQYF	TGCGCCAGCAGCTTATCGAGGGAGGACATTCAGTACTTC
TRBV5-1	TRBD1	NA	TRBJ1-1	CASSLDGTGSRAFF	TGCGCCAGCAGCTTGGATGGGACAGGGTCTAGGGCTTTCTTT
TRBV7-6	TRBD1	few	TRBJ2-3	CASSRDRLSTDTQYF	TGTGCCAGCAGCCGGGACAGACTTAGCACAGATACGCAGTATTTT
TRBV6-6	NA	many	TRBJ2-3	CASSYSRNSGASTDTQYF	TGTGCCAGCAGTTACTCGAGAAATAGCGGTGCTAGCACAGATACGCAGTATTTT
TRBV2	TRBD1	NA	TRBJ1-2	CASRKGTGDGYTF	TGTGCCAGCAGGAAGGGGACAGGGGATGGCTACACCTTC
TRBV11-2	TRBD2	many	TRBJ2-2	CASAWDYFLANTGELFF	TGTGCCAGCGCTTGGGACTACTTCCTCGCGAACACCGGGGAGCTGTTTTTT
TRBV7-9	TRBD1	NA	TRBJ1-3	CASSLAQGETGNTIYF	TGTGCCAGCAGCTTAGCTCAGGGGGAGACTGGAAACACCATATATTTT
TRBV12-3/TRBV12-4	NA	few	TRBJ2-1	CASSSLYIYNEQFF	TGTGCCAGCAGTTCCCTTTACATCTACAATGAGCAGTTCTTC
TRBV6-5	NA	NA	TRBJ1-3	CASSWGRTSGNTIYF	TGTGCCAGCAGTTGGGGTAGGACCTCTGGAAACACCATATATTTT
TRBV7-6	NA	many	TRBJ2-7	CASSPWTGSYEQYF	TGTGCCAGCAGCCCCTGGACTGGCTCCTACGAGCAGTACTTC
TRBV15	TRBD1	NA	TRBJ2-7	CATSRGGTGAYEQYF	TGTGCTACCAGCAGAGGGGGGACAGGGGCCTACGAGCAGTACTTC
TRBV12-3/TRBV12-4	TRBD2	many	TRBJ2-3	CASSFRLAGDGDTQYF	TGTGCCAGCAGTTTCAGACTAGCGGGAGATGGAGATACGCAGTATTTT